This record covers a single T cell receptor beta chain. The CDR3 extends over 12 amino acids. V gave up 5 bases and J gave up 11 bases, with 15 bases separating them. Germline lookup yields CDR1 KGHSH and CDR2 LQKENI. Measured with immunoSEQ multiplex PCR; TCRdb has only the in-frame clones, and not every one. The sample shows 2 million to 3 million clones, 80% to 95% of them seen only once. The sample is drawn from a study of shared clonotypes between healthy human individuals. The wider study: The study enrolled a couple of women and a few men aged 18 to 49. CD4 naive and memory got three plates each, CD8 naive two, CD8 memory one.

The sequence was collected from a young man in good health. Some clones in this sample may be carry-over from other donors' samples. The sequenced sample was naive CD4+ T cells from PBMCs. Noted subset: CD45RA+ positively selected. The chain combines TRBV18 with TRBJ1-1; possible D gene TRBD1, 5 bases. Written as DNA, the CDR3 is TGTGCCAGCTCAGACGGGGGGGACGGGGCTTTCTTT. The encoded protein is CASSDGGDGAFF.